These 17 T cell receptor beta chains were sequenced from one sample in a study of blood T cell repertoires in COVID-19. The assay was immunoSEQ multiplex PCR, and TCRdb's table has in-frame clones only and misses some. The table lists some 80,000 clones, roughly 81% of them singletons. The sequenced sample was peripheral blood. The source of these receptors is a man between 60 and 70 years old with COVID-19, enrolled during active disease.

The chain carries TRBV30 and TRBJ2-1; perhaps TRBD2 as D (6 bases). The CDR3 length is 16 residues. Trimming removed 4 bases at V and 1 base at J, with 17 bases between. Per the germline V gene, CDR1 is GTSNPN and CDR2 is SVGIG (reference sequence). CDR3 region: CAWNPFGGPSYNEQFF. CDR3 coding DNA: TGTGCCTGGAACCCCTTCGGGGGACCGTCCTACAATGAGCAGTTCTTC.

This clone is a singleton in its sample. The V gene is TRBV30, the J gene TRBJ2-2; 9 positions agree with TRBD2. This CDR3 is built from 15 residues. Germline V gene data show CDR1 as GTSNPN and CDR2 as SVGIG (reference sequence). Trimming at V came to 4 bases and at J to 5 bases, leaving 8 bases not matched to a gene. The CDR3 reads CAWTLSRGGTGELFF. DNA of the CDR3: TGTGCCTGGACCCTCTCGCGGGGGGGAACCGGGGAGCTGTTTTTT.

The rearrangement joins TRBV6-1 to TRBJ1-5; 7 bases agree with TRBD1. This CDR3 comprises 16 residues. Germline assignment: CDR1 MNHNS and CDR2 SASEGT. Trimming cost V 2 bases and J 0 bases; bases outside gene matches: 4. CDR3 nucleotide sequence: TGTGCCAGCAGTGAATATGGGACAGTTAGCAATCAGCCCCAGCATTTT. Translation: CASSEYGTVSNQPQHF.

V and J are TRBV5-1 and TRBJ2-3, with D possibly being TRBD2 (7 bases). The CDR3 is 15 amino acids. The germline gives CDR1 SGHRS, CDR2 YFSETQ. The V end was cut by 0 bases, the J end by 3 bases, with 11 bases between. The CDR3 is CASSLVEGGTDTQYF. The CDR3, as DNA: TGCGCCAGCAGCTTGGTCGAGGGGGGGACAGATACGCAGTATTTT. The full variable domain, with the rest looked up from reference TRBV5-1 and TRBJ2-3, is KAGVTQTPRYLIKTRGQQVTLSCSPISGHRSVSWYQQTPGQGLQFLFEYFSETQRNKGNFPGRFSGRQFSNSRSEMNVSTLELGDSALYLCASSLVEGGTDTQYFGPGTRLTVL.

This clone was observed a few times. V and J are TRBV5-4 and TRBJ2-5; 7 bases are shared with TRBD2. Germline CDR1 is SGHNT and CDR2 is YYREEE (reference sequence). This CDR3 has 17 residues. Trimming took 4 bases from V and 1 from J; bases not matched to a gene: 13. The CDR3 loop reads CASSPPWAGAGQETQYF. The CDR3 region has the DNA TGTGCCAGCAGCCCCCCATGGGCGGGAGCGGGCCAAGAGACCCAGTACTTC. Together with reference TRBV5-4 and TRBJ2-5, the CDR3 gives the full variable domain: ETGVTQSPTHLIKTRGQQVTLRCSSQSGHNTVSWYQQALGQGPQFIFQYYREEENGRGNFPPRFSGLQFPNYSSELNVNALELDDSALYLCASSPPWAGAGQETQYFGPGTRLLVL.

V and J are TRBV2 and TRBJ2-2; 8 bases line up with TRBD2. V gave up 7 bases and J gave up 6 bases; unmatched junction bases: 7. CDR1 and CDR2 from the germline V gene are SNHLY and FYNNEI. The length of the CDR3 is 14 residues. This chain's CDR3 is CASTREGQAGELFF. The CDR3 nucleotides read TGTGCCAGCACCCGGGAGGGGCAGGCCGGGGAGCTGTTTTTT.

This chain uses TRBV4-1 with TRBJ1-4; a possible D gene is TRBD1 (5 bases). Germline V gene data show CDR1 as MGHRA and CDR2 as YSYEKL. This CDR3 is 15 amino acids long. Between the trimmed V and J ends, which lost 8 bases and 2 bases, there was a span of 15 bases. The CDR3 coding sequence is TGCGCCAGCGGACAACCAGGGTCCACTAATGAAAAACTGTTTTTT. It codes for CASGQPGSTNEKLFF.

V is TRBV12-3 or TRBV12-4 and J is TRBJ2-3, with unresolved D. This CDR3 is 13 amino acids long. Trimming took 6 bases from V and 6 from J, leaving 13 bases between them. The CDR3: CASSLSDLDTQYF. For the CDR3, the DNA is TGTGCCAGCAGCTTATCCGACTTGGATACGCAGTATTTT.

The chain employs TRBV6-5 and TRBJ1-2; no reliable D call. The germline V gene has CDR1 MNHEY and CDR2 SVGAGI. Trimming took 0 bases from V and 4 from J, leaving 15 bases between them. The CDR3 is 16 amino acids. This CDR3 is CASSYSRRSLFYGYTF. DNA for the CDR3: TGTGCCAGCAGTTACTCACGACGGAGCCTTTTCTATGGCTACACCTTC.

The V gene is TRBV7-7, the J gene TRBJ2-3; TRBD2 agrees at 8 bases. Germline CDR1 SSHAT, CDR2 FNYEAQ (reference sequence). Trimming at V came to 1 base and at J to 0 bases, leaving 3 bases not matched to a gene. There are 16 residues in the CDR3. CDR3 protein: CASSLGAGGSTDTQYF. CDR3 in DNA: TGTGCCAGCAGCTTAGGGGCGGGGGGAAGCACAGATACGCAGTATTTT.

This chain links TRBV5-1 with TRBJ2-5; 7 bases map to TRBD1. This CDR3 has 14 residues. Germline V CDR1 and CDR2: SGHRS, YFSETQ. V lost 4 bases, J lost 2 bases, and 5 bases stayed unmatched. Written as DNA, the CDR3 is TGCGCCAGCAGCCTGCTGGGACAGCAAGAGACCCAGTACTTC. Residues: CASSLLGQQETQYF.

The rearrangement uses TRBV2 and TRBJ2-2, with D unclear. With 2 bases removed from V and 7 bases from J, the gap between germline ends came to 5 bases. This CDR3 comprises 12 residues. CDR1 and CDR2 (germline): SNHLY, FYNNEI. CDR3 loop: CASSEQRGELFF. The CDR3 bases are TGTGCCAGCAGTGAACAGCGCGGGGAGCTGTTTTTT.

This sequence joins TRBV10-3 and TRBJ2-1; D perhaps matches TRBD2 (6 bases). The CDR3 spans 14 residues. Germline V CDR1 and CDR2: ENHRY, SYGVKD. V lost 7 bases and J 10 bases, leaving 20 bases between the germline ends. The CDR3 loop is CAITSGTPGYEQFF. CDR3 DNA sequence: TGTGCCATCACCTCCGGGACTCCCGGCTACGAGCAGTTCTTC.

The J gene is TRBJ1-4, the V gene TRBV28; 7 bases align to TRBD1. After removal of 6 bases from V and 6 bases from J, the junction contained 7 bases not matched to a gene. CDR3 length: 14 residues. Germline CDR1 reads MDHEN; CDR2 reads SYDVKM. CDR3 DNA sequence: TGTGCCAGCAGGCTGACAGGGTCCTATGAAAAACTGTTTTTT. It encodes CASRLTGSYEKLFF.

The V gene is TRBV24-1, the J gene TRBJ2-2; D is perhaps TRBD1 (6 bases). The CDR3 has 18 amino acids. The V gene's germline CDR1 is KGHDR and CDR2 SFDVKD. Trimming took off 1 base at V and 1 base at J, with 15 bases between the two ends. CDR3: CATSDLEGVPLNTGELFF. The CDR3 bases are TGTGCCACCAGTGATTTAGAGGGGGTCCCCCTGAACACCGGGGAGCTGTTTTTT.

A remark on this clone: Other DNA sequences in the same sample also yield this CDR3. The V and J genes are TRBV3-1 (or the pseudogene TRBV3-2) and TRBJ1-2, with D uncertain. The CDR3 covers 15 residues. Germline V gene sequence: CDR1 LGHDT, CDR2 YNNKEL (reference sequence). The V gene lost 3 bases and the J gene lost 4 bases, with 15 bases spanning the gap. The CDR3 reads CASSHPGTDRYGYTF. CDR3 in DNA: TGTGCCAGCAGCCACCCCGGTACAGACCGCTATGGCTACACCTTC.

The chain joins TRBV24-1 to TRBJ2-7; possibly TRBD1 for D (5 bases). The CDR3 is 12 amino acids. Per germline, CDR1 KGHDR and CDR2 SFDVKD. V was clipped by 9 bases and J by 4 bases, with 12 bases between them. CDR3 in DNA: TGTGCCACCTCCGCAGGGCTGTACGAGCAGTACTTC. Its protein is CATSAGLYEQYF.